Listed below are T cell receptor beta chains from one sample, sequenced in a study of T-cell reconstitution after alpha-beta-depleted transplantation in children. TCRdb re-derived calls from the PCR reads in MiXCR, one entry per CDR3 protein. The table lists around 200,000 distinct CDR3 sequences, approximately 11% of them singletons, with 28% in the top ten. This specimen was PBMCs, taken before TCRalphabeta/CD19-depleted stem cell transplant. The receptors were gathered from a child younger than two with acute myeloid leukemia, due to receive a stem cell transplant. Both conserved end residues are part of each CDR3. The D gene is left open where the match is weak. For some rows the clone size is stated as once, few or many, or as a class when expanded; others skip it.

TRBJ1-5,TRBV28,many,.,CASSFSSVGNQPQHF,TGTGCCAGCAGTTTCTCGTCAGTTGGCAATCAGCCCCAGCATTTT
TRBJ2-2,TRBV20-1,many,TRBD1,CSARQTGGGELFF,TGCAGTGCTAGGCAGACAGGGGGCGGGGAGCTGTTTTTT
TRBJ2-7,TRBV19,.,TRBD2,CASSTLADPLEQYF,TGTGCCAGTAGTACCCTAGCGGACCCCCTGGAGCAGTACTTC
TRBJ1-1,TRBV7-2,many,.,CASSLGPTVTEAFF,TGTGCCAGCAGCCTAGGACCTACAGTTACTGAAGCTTTCTTT
TRBJ2-7,TRBV7-2,many,.,CASSLTDSYEQYF,TGTGCCAGCAGCCTCACGGACAGCTACGAGCAGTACTTC
TRBJ2-1,TRBV5-5,many,.,CASSLPNEQFF,TGTGCCAGCAGCCTACCTAATGAGCAGTTCTTC
TRBJ1-5,TRBV20-1,many,.,CSASTGSNQPQHF,TGCAGTGCTAGTACGGGTAGCAATCAGCCCCAGCATTTT
TRBJ2-7,TRBV11-2,many,.,CASSLQTYEQYF,TGTGCCAGCAGCTTACAGACCTACGAGCAGTACTTC
TRBJ2-1,TRBV7-2,many,TRBD2,CASSFSSGSVNEQFF,TGTGCCAGCAGCTTTTCTAGCGGATCGGTCAATGAGCAGTTCTTC
TRBJ2-4,TRBV8-2,.,.,CGRLLVLGEYF,TGTGGCAGATTGCTTGTCTTGGGGGAGTACTTC
TRBJ2-7,TRBV5-1,many,TRBD1,CASSLADRDDEQYF,TGCGCCAGCAGCTTGGCCGACAGGGACGACGAGCAGTACTTC
TRBJ1-1,TRBV3-1,many,.,CASSAEGGTWAEAFF,TGTGCCAGCAGCGCCGAAGGGGGAACATGGGCTGAAGCTTTCTTT
TRBJ2-5,TRBV2,.,TRBD2,CASSGTSGETQYF,TGTGCCAGCAGCGGGACTAGCGGGGAGACCCAGTACTTC
TRBJ2-1,TRBV2,many,TRBD2,CASTSAFPNEQFF,TGTGCCAGTACTAGCGCCTTTCCCAATGAGCAGTTCTTC
TRBJ2-3,TRBV20-1,many,TRBD2,CSAKSGRLTDTQYF,TGCAGTGCTAAGAGCGGGAGATTGACAGATACGCAGTATTTT
TRBJ2-7,TRBV2,many,.,CASNLQGPTYEQYF,TGTGCCAGCAATCTTCAGGGGCCCACCTACGAGCAGTACTTC
TRBJ1-1,TRBV14,many,.,CASSQLGTGKRFDTEAFF,TGTGCCAGCAGCCAGCTTGGAACAGGGAAAAGATTTGACACTGAAGCTTTCTTT
TRBJ2-1,TRBV20-1,many,.,CSARDIINEGGEQFF,TGCAGTGCTAGAGATATCATAAATGAGGGCGGCGAGCAGTTCTTC
TRBJ2-7,TRBV3-1,many,.,CASSQLQGSYEQYF,TGTGCCAGCAGCCAACTTCAGGGGTCTTACGAGCAGTACTTC
TRBJ1-6,TRBV2,.,.,CASSEVEGAPLHF,TGTGCCAGCAGTGAAGTTGAGGGTGCACCCCTCCACTTT
TRBJ2-7,TRBV20-1,many,TRBD1,CSARPSDRGSYEQYF,TGCAGTGCTAGACCCTCGGACAGGGGCTCCTACGAGCAGTACTTC
TRBJ2-3,TRBV4-1,many,TRBD2,CASSRGTSGPLGTQYF,TGCGCCAGCAGCCGCGGGACTAGCGGACCCCTCGGTACGCAGTATTTT
TRBJ2-7,TRBV7-2,many,TRBD1,CASSPFRDSSYEQYF,TGTGCCAGCAGCCCGTTCCGGGACAGCTCCTACGAGCAGTACTTC
TRBJ1-1,TRBV5-5,many,.,CASSLGQLYTEAFF,TGTGCCAGCAGCTTGGGACAGTTATACACTGAAGCTTTCTTT
TRBJ1-6,TRBV7-9,.,.,CASSLSYNSPLHF,TGTGCCAGCAGCTTAAGTTATAATTCACCCCTCCACTTT
TRBJ2-7,TRBV5-5,few,TRBD1,CASSLDPRTGEGWEQYF,TGTGCCAGCAGCTTGGACCCCCGGACAGGGGAAGGGTGGGAGCAGTACTTC
TRBJ2-7,TRBV5-1,.,.,CASSLETGLEQYF,TGCGCCAGCAGCTTGGAAACAGGACTAGAGCAGTACTTC
TRBJ1-1,TRBV5-1,.,.,CASSSWDNMNTEAFF,TGCGCCAGCAGCTCGTGGGATAACATGAACACTGAAGCTTTCTTT
TRBJ1-1,TRBV7-8,many,TRBD1,CASTVMGQGGEAFF,TGTGCCAGCACCGTCATGGGACAGGGCGGCGAAGCTTTCTTT
TRBJ2-1,TRBV5-1,many,.,CASSFTYLGGVIEQFF,TGCGCCAGCAGCTTTACCTACCTAGGGGGGGTAATTGAGCAGTTCTTC
TRBJ2-3,TRBV20-1,many,.,CSARDASPGADTQYF,TGCAGTGCTAGAGATGCGTCCCCAGGGGCGGATACGCAGTATTTT
TRBJ1-1,TRBV6-1,few,.,CASGKGQGKMNTEAFF,TGTGCCAGCGGAAAGGGGCAGGGGAAGATGAACACTGAAGCTTTCTTT
TRBJ1-5,TRBV6-2/TRBV6-3,few,TRBD1,CASSWTGRNNQPQHF,TGTGCCAGCAGTTGGACAGGGAGGAACAATCAGCCCCAGCATTTT
TRBJ2-1,TRBV5-1,many,.,CASSHRTASSYNEQFF,TGCGCCAGCAGCCATAGGACCGCCAGCTCCTACAATGAGCAGTTCTTC